One sample yielded the 25 T cell receptor beta chains listed below, sequenced in a study of T cell changes during pregnancy in multiple sclerosis. This table comes from immunoSEQ multiplex PCR, and its TCRdb copy is limited to in-frame clones, with some not included. The profile shows 40,000 to 45,000 clones, 80% to 90% of them singletons. Sequencing was performed on CD4+ T cells from peripheral blood mononuclear cells, taken in the first trimester of pregnancy. These receptor sequences come from a female donor with multiple sclerosis, enrolled in a pregnancy study.

V and J are TRBV19 and TRBJ2-7, with 11 bases aligning to TRBD1. Germline values: CDR1 LNHDA, CDR2 SQIVND (reference sequence). The V gene end was trimmed by 6 bases and the J gene end by 6 bases; junction bases not matched to a gene: 4. This CDR3 spans 13 amino acids. CDR3 residues: CASRDRGRREQYF. The CDR3 DNA is TGTGCCAGTAGGGACAGGGGGCGGCGCGAGCAGTACTTC.

V usage is TRBV5-1 and J usage is TRBJ1-1, with a tentative D call TRBD1 (5 bases). Germline CDR1 and CDR2: SGHRS and YFSETQ. The CDR3 sequence is 13 residues long. The V and J ends lost 4 bases and 5 bases respectively, with 12 bases between them. The chain's CDR3 is CASSLQVVTEAFF. CDR3 DNA: TGCGCCAGCAGCCTACAGGTTGTGACTGAAGCTTTCTTT.

J is TRBJ2-4 and V is TRBV18; tentatively, D is TRBD2 (5 bases). The CDR3 runs to 15 residues. Germline loops: CDR1 KGHSH, CDR2 LQKENI. Trimming stripped 3 bases from V and 4 bases from J, with 13 bases between. The CDR3 spells CASSPWNRGKNIQYF. DNA for the CDR3: TGTGCCAGCTCACCGTGGAACCGGGGAAAAAACATTCAGTACTTC.

The gene calls are TRBV5-1 and TRBJ2-5; 11 positions agree with TRBD1. J lost 5 bases, V lost 5 bases, and 5 bases had no gene match. This CDR3 is 14 amino acids long. The germline V gene has CDR1 SGHRS and CDR2 YFSETQ. The CDR3 nucleotides read TGCGCCAGCAGGAGGACAGGGGGCCTCGAGACCCAGTACTTC. This gives the protein CASRRTGGLETQYF.

This clone occurred once. The chain couples TRBV30 to TRBJ2-6, with TRBD2 matching 8 bases. Germline V lookup: CDR1 GTSNPN, CDR2 SVGIG (reference sequence). This CDR3 contains 16 residues. The junction had 6 bases not matched to a gene; V was cut back by 4 bases and J by 1 base. CDR3 amino acids: CAWMGTRLSGANVLTF. The CDR3 DNA is TGTGCCTGGATGGGGACTAGGTTATCTGGGGCCAACGTCCTGACTTTC.

CDR3 in DNA: TGTGCCAGCTCACCGACGACGATCAGGGGAGAGACCCAGTACTTC. Encoded protein: CASSPTTIRGETQYF. V gene TRBV18 combines with J gene TRBJ2-5; D might be TRBD1 (6 bases). CDR1 and CDR2 from the germline V gene are KGHSH and LQKENI. CDR3 size: 15 residues. V shed 3 bases and J shed 4 bases, with 15 bases lying between them.

The rearrangement joins TRBV6-4 to TRBJ2-2; 9 bases map to TRBD1. The V gene's germline CDR1 is MRHNA and CDR2 SNTAGT. With 6 bases clipped from V and 1 base from J, the junction kept 12 bases outside the gene matches. This CDR3 has 18 amino acids. CDR3 in DNA: TGTGCCAGCAGCCCTATCTTCCGGACAGGGGTGAACACCGGGGAGCTGTTTTTT. It encodes CASSPIFRTGVNTGELFF.

V gene TRBV10-1 combines with J gene TRBJ2-1; TRBD2 aligns across 11 bases. V shed 8 bases and J 12 bases; nucleotides not matched to a gene: 9. The CDR3 runs 13 residues. From germline, CDR1 is WNHNN and CDR2 SYGVQD (reference sequence). CDR3 protein: CASGSGGVLGQFF. CDR3 nucleotides: TGCGCCAGCGGTAGCGGGGGGGTATTGGGGCAGTTCTTC.

The V gene is TRBV7-2, the J gene TRBJ2-7; 11 positions match TRBD2. The V segment lost 2 bases and the J segment 5 bases; nucleotides outside the gene matches: 11. Per the germline V gene, CDR1 is SGHTA and CDR2 is FQGNSA. This CDR3 is built from 17 residues. For the CDR3, the DNA is TGTGCCAGCAGCTTAAAGTTCGAACTAGCGGGAGTCAACGAGCAGTACTTC. Translated, it gives CASSLKFELAGVNEQYF.

The chain recombines TRBV27 with TRBJ1-4; TRBD1 is a possible D gene (6 bases). This CDR3 has 14 amino acids. Germline-derived CDR1 and CDR2 are MNHEY and SMNVEV (reference sequence). The germline V and J ends were trimmed by 3 bases and 7 bases, with 12 bases remaining between them. The CDR3: CASSFAGVAEKLFF. The CDR3 coding sequence is TGTGCCAGCAGTTTCGCAGGGGTTGCTGAAAAACTGTTTTTT.

V is TRBV4-1 and J is TRBJ1-2; no definite D call. With 0 bases removed from V and 8 bases from J, the gap between germline ends came to 4 bases. The CDR3 has 11 amino acids. CDR1 is MGHRA and CDR2 is YSYEKL in the germline V gene. CDR3 coding DNA: TGCGCCAGCAGCCAAGATCAAGGCTACACCTTC. Its protein product is CASSQDQGYTF.

The chain couples TRBV4-3 to TRBJ2-6; the D gene is possibly TRBD1 (5 bases). With 4 bases removed from V and 0 bases from J, the gap between germline ends came to 16 bases. Germline V gene data show CDR1 as LGHNA and CDR2 as YSLEER. The CDR3 runs to 18 residues. The CDR3 spells CASSPDKGGPSGANVLTF. CDR3 nucleotide sequence: TGCGCCAGCAGCCCGGACAAGGGTGGGCCCTCTGGGGCCAACGTCCTGACTTTC.

This chain links TRBV6-5 with TRBJ2-2, with D possibly being TRBD1 (5 bases). Trimming took 10 bases from V and 5 from J, leaving 14 bases between them. The CDR3 has 13 amino acids. The germline V gene encodes CDR1 MNHEY and CDR2 SVGAGI. The CDR3 sequence: CATQRGRTGELFF. The DNA of the CDR3 is TGTGCCACCCAAAGGGGTAGGACCGGGGAGCTGTTTTTT.

The chain has TRBV7-2 and TRBJ1-5; TRBD1 aligns across 8 bases. The germline V gene has CDR1 SGHTA and CDR2 FQGNSA. V was pared by 5 bases and J by 7 bases, with 22 bases of the junction left unmatched. This CDR3 has 19 residues. CDR3 amino acids: CASSPLRRDRTRLIQPQHF. The DNA for the CDR3 is TGTGCCAGCAGCCCGCTTAGGAGGGACAGGACGAGGTTAATCCAGCCCCAGCATTTT.

This chain uses TRBV6-4 with TRBJ1-5; 8 bases agree with TRBD1. The CDR3 consists of 14 residues. The ends lost 2 bases at V and 7 bases at J; junction bases unmatched: 4. Looked up from germline, CDR1 is MRHNA and CDR2 is SNTAGT. CDR3 nucleotide sequence: TGTGCCAGCAGTGACGGACAGGGCGGCCAGCCCCAGCATTTT. As protein: CASSDGQGGQPQHF.

CDR3 sequence: CASSMGQGWNTEAFF. CDR3 DNA sequence: TGTGCCAGCAGTATGGGACAGGGGTGGAACACTGAAGCTTTCTTT. The chain recombines TRBV2 with TRBJ1-1; 10 bases align to TRBD1. This CDR3 comprises 15 residues. CDR1 is SNHLY and CDR2 is FYNNEI in the germline V gene. The junction had 4 bases not matched to a gene; V was cut back by 5 bases and J by 1 base.

V and J are TRBV7-2 and TRBJ1-5; D unclear. This CDR3 has 16 residues. In germline, CDR1 is SGHTA, CDR2 FQGNSA. With 5 bases removed from V and 6 bases from J, the gap between germline ends came to 20 bases. The CDR3 region has the DNA TGTGCCAGCAGCCAAGCCGGGTCCACCGTACGTCAGCCCCAGCATTTT. Its protein product is CASSQAGSTVRQPQHF.

CDR3 sequence reads: CASSPGPKNEKLFF. The CDR3 DNA reads TGTGCCAGCAGCCCAGGGCCCAAAAATGAAAAACTGTTTTTT. This chain uses TRBV7-7 with TRBJ1-4, with a weak D call TRBD1 (5 bases). The CDR3 has 14 residues. V was pared by 5 bases and J by 5 bases, with 12 bases between. Germline V gene sequence: CDR1 SSHAT, CDR2 FNYEAQ (reference sequence).

The chain uses TRBV19 and TRBJ2-3; TRBD2 matches at 8 bases. Germline V lookup: CDR1 LNHDA, CDR2 SQIVND (reference sequence). The CDR3 contains 17 residues. Unmatched junction bases numbered 11, after V lost 5 bases and J lost 1 base. The CDR3 protein is CASSGRGGPPRTDTQYF. For the CDR3, the DNA is TGTGCCAGTAGTGGCCGGGGGGGGCCACCGCGCACAGATACGCAGTATTTT.

This chain joins TRBV9 and TRBJ2-5; 8 positions match TRBD2. CDR1 is SGDLS and CDR2 is YYNGEE in the germline V gene. V dropped 2 bases and J dropped 1; count of bases not matched to a gene: 7. There are 16 residues in the CDR3. The CDR3 DNA follows: TGTGCCAGCAGCGTCGGCACTAGCGGCTTCCAAGAGACCCAGTACTTC. It translates to CASSVGTSGFQETQYF.

The V gene is TRBV25-1, the J gene TRBJ2-2; D unclear. CDR1 MGHDK and CDR2 SYGVNS come from the germline V gene. With 3 bases removed from V and 4 bases from J, the gap between germline ends came to 9 bases. The CDR3 consists of 14 residues. The CDR3: CASSDSQITGELFF. DNA for the CDR3: TGTGCCAGCAGTGATTCTCAGATCACCGGGGAGCTGTTTTTT.

V gene TRBV7-2 combines with J gene TRBJ2-1, with TRBD2 matching 7 bases. The germline V gene encodes CDR1 SGHTA and CDR2 FQGNSA. V trimming: 7 bases; J trimming: 6 bases; junction bases outside the gene matches: 9. The CDR3 sequence is 14 residues long. The DNA of the CDR3 is TGTGCCAGCAAGCCCCAGCGGGGCGCCAATGAGCAGTTCTTC. It encodes CASKPQRGANEQFF.

The rearrangement uses TRBV6-5 and TRBJ2-2; possibly TRBD1 for D (6 bases). V lost 5 bases and J lost 6, with 16 bases in between. Germline V gene sequence: CDR1 MNHEY, CDR2 SVGAGI. The CDR3 length is 15 residues. In DNA, the CDR3 is TGTGCCAGCAGTCGAGGAACAGGGCCGGCCGGGGAGCTGTTTTTT. Its translation: CASSRGTGPAGELFF.

This chain links TRBV19 with TRBJ1-1; 8 nucleotides align to TRBD1. After removal of 6 bases from V and 5 bases from J, the junction contained 5 bases not matched to a gene. Per the germline V gene, CDR1 is LNHDA and CDR2 is SQIVND (reference sequence). The CDR3 extends over 13 amino acids. CDR3: CASSNRGRTEAFF. The CDR3 DNA sequence: TGTGCCAGTAGCAACAGGGGGAGAACTGAAGCTTTCTTT.

V and J are TRBV5-1 and TRBJ2-1; D might be TRBD2 (6 bases). The CDR3 consists of 16 residues. Trimming cost V 4 bases and J 0 bases, with 14 bases left between them. Germline values: CDR1 SGHRS, CDR2 YFSETQ. The CDR3 bases are TGCGCCAGCAGCGGGGGAGGCGGCCGCTCCTACAATGAGCAGTTCTTC. Encoded protein: CASSGGGGRSYNEQFF.